Sequencing of this T cell receptor (beta chain) was carried out in a study of radiotherapy plus CTLA-4 blockade in lung cancer. Study overall: Disease control was achieved by around 32% of patients, and objective responses by 18%.

TCRdb's copy holds only in-frame clones and misses some; the assay was immunoSEQ multiplex PCR. Of 80,000 to 100,000 clones detected, about four fifths appear once; the ten largest clones hold approximately 2.6%. Trimming took 1 base from V and 2 from J, leaving 12 bases between them. The germline V gene encodes CDR1 SQVTM and CDR2 ANQGSEA. CDR3 size: 14 residues. To note about this clone: Its antigen remains unidentified.

Findings of the study overall: Radiotherapy was combined with ipilimumab, and tumor-derived TCR clones then expanded in blood. Response was reportedly best predicted by early blood T cell clone dynamics, with interferon-beta.

Focal radiation with ipilimumab CTLA-4 blockade was given to patients with chemo-refractory metastatic non-small-cell lung cancer. The sequences come from peripheral blood, collected from a patient treated with radiotherapy plus ipilimumab. The rearrangement joins TRBV29-1 to TRBJ2-7; a weak D match, TRBD1 (5 bases). The receptor comes from a human donor with non-small cell lung cancer who had a partial response to radiotherapy plus ipilimumab. Some clones in this sample may be carry-over from other donors' samples. The CDR3 protein is CSVEGQGTPYEQYF. The CDR3 DNA sequence: TGCAGCGTTGAAGGCCAGGGAACCCCCTACGAGCAGTACTTC.